These T cell receptor beta chains were read from a single sample in a study of low-dose radiotherapy and immunotherapy resistance in tumors. MiXCR was run by TCRdb on the reads, yielding one entry per CDR3 protein. The sample carries roughly 90,000 distinct CDR3 sequences, under 25% recorded once. Sequencing was performed on PBMCs, taken after low-dose radiotherapy plus immunotherapy. These receptors were obtained from a female donor with ovarian cancer. Each CDR3 is given with its conserved first and last residue. Each record gives: CDR3 protein, CDR3 DNA, D gene, V gene, clone size, J gene. D genes are given only for firm matches. Clone sizes are given selectively: once, few, many, or a class where the clone is expanded.

CDR3: CSAREASGPLYEQYF
DNA: TGCAGTGCTAGAGAAGCTAGCGGACCACTCTACGAGCAGTACTTC
D: TRBD2
V: TRBV20-1
size: few
J: TRBJ2-7

CDR3: CASSRSMASGNTIYF
DNA: TGTGCCAGCAGCCGAAGCATGGCCTCTGGAAACACCATATATTTT
D: .
V: TRBV3-1
size: many
J: TRBJ1-3

CDR3: CASSLGGDGWAEAFF
DNA: TGTGCCAGCAGTTTAGGAGGGGACGGGTGGGCTGAAGCTTTCTTT
D: .
V: TRBV27
size: many
J: TRBJ1-1

CDR3: CASSSNGRAGGVYEQYF
DNA: TGTGCCAGCAGCTCCAACGGGCGAGCGGGAGGTGTCTACGAGCAGTACTTC
D: TRBD2
V: TRBV13
size: many
J: TRBJ2-7

CDR3: CASSLVLAGEGEQFF
DNA: TGTGCCAGCAGCTTAGTACTAGCGGGAGAGGGTGAGCAGTTCTTC
D: TRBD2
V: TRBV7-2
size: many
J: TRBJ2-1

CDR3: CASTPTGRYEQYF
DNA: TGTGCCAGCACTCCGACAGGGCGGTACGAGCAGTACTTC
D: TRBD1
V: TRBV12-3/TRBV12-4
size: once
J: TRBJ2-7

CDR3: CASSPIPGQGSASTEAFF
DNA: TGTGCCAGCAGCCCGATCCCGGGACAGGGGAGCGCGTCAACTGAAGCTTTCTTT
D: TRBD1
V: TRBV6-2/TRBV6-3
size: .
J: TRBJ1-1

CDR3: CASSNGRGAYGYTF
DNA: TGTGCCAGCAGTAACGGACGGGGAGCTTATGGCTACACCTTC
D: .
V: TRBV6-2/TRBV6-3
size: many
J: TRBJ1-2

CDR3: CSARPGTTQETQYF
DNA: TGCAGTGCGAGACCCGGGACCACCCAAGAGACCCAGTACTTC
D: .
V: TRBV20-1
size: .
J: TRBJ2-5

CDR3: CAWSYLGTGAVDTGELFF
DNA: TGTGCCTGGAGTTACCTCGGGACAGGGGCGGTCGACACCGGGGAGCTGTTTTTT
D: TRBD1
V: TRBV30
size: few
J: TRBJ2-2

CDR3: CASSQAWDSSYEQYF
DNA: TGCGCCAGCAGCCAAGCATGGGACAGCTCCTACGAGCAGTACTTC
D: TRBD1
V: TRBV4-1
size: many
J: TRBJ2-7

CDR3: CASGGTGGLKGANVLTF
DNA: TGTGCCAGCGGCGGGACAGGGGGCCTTAAGGGGGCCAACGTCCTGACTTTC
D: TRBD1
V: TRBV28
size: many
J: TRBJ2-6

CDR3: CASSLATTVDTQYF
DNA: TGTGCTAGCAGCTTAGCGACGACAGTAGATACGCAGTATTTT
D: .
V: TRBV7-6
size: few
J: TRBJ2-3

CDR3: CASSLVGTDSLDNEQFF
DNA: TGTGCCAGCAGCTTAGTTGGGACGGACTCACTAGACAATGAGCAGTTCTTC
D: .
V: TRBV7-3
size: many
J: TRBJ2-1

CDR3: CSVEGARGGTEAFF
DNA: TGCAGCGTTGAAGGGGCGAGGGGGGGCACTGAAGCTTTCTTT
D: .
V: TRBV29-1
size: many
J: TRBJ1-1

CDR3: CASSLRQGLNEQFF
DNA: TGTGCCAGCAGTTTACGACAGGGCCTGAATGAGCAGTTCTTC
D: TRBD1
V: TRBV28
size: many
J: TRBJ2-1

CDR3: CASSSGLAGGDTQYF
DNA: TGTGCCAGCAGCTCCGGACTAGCGGGGGGAGATACGCAGTATTTT
D: TRBD2
V: TRBV7-9
size: .
J: TRBJ2-3